The clone carrying this T cell receptor beta chain was observed once. Antigen specificity is unknown. PCR primers comprised 60 Vbeta and 13 Jbeta primers. Generated by immunoSEQ multiplex PCR, the TCRdb table keeps only in-frame clones and is missing some. The sample has over 90,000 clones, under 85% seen once; the top ten hold approximately 3%. The sample is drawn from a study of cytomegalovirus exposure and HLA in healthy donors. Points from the study as a whole: Links to common viral pathogens appeared, in a later analysis, for several of the most significant clusters. Only CMV serostatus was available as immune exposure information.

CDR1 and CDR2 from the germline V gene are MDHEN and SYDVKM. Trimming cost V 5 bases and J 4 bases; bases outside gene matches: 6. This CDR3 is built from 15 residues. This clonotype was obtained from a female donor in good health and CMV-seropositive. V usage is TRBV28 and J usage is TRBJ2-5, with 11 bases lining up with TRBD2. The sample consisted of PBMCs. The CDR3 is CASSDRLAGSETQYF. CDR3 bases: TGTGCCAGCAGTGACCGACTAGCGGGGTCAGAGACCCAGTACTTC.